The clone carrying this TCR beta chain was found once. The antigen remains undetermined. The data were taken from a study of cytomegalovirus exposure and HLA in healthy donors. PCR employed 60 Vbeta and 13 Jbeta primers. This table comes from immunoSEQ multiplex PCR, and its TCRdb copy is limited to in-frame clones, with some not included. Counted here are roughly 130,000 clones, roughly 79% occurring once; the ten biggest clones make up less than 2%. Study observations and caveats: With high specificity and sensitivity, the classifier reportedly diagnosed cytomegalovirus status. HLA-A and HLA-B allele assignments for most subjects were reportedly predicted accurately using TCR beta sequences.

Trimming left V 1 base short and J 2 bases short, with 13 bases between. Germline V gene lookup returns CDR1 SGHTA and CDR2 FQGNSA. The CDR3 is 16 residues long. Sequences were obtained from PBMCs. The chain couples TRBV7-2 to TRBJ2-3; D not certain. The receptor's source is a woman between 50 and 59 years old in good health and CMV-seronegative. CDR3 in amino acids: CASSLVGVNSTDTQYF. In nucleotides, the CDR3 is TGTGCCAGCAGCTTAGTTGGTGTCAACTCCACAGATACGCAGTATTTT.